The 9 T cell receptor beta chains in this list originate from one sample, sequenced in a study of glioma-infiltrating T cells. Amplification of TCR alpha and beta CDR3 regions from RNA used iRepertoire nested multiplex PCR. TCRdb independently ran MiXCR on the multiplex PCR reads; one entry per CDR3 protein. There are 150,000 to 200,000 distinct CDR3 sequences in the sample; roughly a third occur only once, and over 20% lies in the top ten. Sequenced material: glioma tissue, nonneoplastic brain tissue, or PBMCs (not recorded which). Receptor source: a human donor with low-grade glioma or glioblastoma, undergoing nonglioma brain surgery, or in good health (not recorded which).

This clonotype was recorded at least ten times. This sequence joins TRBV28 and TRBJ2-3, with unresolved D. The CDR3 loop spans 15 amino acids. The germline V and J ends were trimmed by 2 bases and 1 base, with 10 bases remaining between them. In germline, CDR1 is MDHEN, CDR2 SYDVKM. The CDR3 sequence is CASSLSPDGTDTQYF. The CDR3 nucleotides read TGTGCCAGCAGTTTAAGCCCTGACGGCACAGATACGCAGTATTTT. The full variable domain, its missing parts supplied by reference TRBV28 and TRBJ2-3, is DVKVTQSSRYLVKRTGEKVFLECVQDMDHENMFWYRQDPGLGLRLIYFSYDVKMKEKGDIPEGYSVSREKKERFSLILESASTNQTSMYLCASSLSPDGTDTQYFGPGTRLTVL.

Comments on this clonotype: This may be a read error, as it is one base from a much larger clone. The CDR3 loop is CATSDRGTGGNIQYF. DNA of the CDR3: TGTGCCACCAGTGATCGTGGGACAGGGGGTAACATTCAGTACTTC. The chain has TRBV24-1 and TRBJ2-4, with 11 bases that match TRBD1. In germline, CDR1 is KGHDR, CDR2 SFDVKD. CDR3 length equals 15 residues. V shed 3 bases and J 7 bases; nucleotides not matched to a gene: 4.

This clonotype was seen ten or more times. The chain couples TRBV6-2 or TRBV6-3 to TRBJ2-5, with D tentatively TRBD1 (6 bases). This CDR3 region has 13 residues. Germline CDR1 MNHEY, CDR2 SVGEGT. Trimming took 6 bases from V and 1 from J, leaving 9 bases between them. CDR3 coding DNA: TGTGCCAGCAGCCTGGGGGCCCAAGAGACCCAGTACTTC. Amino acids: CASSLGAQETQYF.

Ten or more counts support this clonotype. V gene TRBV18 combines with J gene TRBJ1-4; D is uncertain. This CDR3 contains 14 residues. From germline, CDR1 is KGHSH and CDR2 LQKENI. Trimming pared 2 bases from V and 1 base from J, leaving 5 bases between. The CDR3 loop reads CASSPLGTNEKLFF. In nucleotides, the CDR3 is TGTGCCAGCTCACCATTGGGAACTAATGAAAAACTGTTTTTT.

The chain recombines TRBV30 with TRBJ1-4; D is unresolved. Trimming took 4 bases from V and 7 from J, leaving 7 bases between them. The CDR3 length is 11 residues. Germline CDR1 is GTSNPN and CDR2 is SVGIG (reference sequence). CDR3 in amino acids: CAWTDTEKLFF. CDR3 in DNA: TGTGCCTGGACAGATACTGAAAAACTGTTTTTT.

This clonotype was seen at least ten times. The CDR3, as DNA: TGTGCCAGCAGTTCTTCTAGCGCAACTAATGAAAAACTGTTTTTT. This translates into CASSSSSATNEKLFF. V usage is TRBV6-1 and J usage is TRBJ1-4, with D unresolved. V was trimmed by 5 bases and J by 0 bases, leaving 10 bases between them. This CDR3 contains 15 residues. Germline CDR1 reads MNHNS; CDR2 reads SASEGT.

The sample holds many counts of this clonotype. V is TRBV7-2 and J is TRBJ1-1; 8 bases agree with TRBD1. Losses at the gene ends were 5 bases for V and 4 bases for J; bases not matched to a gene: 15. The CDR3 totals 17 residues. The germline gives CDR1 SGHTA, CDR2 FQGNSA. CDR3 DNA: TGTGCCAGCAGCCCCCGGTTGTCGCAGGGGGCTAGCACTGAAGCTTTCTTT. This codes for CASSPRLSQGASTEAFF. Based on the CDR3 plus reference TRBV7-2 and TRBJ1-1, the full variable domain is GAGVSQSPSNKVTEKGKDVELRCDPISGHTALYWYRQSLGQGLEFLIYFQGNSAPDKSGLPSDRFSAERTGGSVSTLTIQRTQQEDSAVYLCASSPRLSQGASTEAFFGQGTRLTVV.

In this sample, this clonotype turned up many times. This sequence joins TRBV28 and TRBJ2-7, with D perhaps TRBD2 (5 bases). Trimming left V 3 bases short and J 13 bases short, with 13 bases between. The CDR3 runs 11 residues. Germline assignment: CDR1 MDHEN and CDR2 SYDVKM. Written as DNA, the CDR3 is TGTGCCAGCAGTTTTTTGGCGGGTACTTACTTC. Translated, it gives CASSFLAGTYF.

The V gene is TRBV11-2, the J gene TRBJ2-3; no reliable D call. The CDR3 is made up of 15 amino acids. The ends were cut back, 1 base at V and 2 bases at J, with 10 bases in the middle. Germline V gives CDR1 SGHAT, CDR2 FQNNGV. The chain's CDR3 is CASSLGGVFTDTQYF. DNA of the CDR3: TGTGCCAGCAGCTTAGGTGGCGTATTCACAGATACGCAGTATTTT.